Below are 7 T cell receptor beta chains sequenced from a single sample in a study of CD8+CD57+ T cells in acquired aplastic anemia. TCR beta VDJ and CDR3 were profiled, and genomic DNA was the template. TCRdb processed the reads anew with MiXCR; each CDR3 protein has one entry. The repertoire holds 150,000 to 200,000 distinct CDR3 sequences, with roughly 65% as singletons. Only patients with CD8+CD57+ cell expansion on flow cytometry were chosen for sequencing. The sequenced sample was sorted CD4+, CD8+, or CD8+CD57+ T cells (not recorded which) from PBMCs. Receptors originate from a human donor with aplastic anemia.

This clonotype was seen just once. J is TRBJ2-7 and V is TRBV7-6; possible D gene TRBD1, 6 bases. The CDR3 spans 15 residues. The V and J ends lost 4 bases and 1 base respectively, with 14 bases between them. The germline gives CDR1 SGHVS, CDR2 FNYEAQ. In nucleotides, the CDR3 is TGTGCCAGCAGCTCTAAGATCCAGGGGTCCTACGAGCAGTACTTC. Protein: CASSSKIQGSYEQYF.

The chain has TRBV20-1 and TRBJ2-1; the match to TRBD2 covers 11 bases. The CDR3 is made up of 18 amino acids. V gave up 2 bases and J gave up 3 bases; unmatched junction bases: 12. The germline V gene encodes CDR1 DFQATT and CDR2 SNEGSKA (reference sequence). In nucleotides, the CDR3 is TGCAGTGCTAGACCGGGACTAGCGGAAATAAAAAACTACAATGAGCAGTTCTTC. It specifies CSARPGLAEIKNYNEQFF.

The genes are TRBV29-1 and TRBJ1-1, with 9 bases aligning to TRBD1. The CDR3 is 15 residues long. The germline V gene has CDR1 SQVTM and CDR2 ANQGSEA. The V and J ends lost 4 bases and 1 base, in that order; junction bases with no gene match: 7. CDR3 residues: CSVVPRTGANTEAFF. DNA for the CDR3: TGCAGCGTTGTACCCCGGACAGGGGCGAACACTGAAGCTTTCTTT.

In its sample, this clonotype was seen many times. CDR3 DNA sequence: TGTGCCAGCAGCCTGGGACCAGGGGGCAATCAGCCCCAGCATTTT. Amino acids: CASSLGPGGNQPQHF. This chain connects TRBV11-2 to TRBJ1-5, with D perhaps matching TRBD1 (6 bases). The V gene lost 5 bases and the J gene lost 2 bases, with 13 bases spanning the gap. In germline, CDR1 is SGHAT, CDR2 FQNNGV. The CDR3 has 15 amino acids.

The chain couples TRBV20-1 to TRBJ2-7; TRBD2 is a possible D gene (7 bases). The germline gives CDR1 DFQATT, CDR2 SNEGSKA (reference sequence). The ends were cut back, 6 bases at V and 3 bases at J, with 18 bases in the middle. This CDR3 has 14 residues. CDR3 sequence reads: CSAASAGAYYEQYF. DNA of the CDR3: TGCAGTGCAGCGAGTGCGGGGGCCTACTACGAGCAGTACTTC.

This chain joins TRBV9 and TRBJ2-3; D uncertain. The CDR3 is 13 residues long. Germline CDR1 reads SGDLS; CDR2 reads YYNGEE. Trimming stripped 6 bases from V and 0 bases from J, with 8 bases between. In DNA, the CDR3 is TGTGCCAGCAACGAGCTGAGCACAGATACGCAGTATTTT. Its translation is CASNELSTDTQYF.

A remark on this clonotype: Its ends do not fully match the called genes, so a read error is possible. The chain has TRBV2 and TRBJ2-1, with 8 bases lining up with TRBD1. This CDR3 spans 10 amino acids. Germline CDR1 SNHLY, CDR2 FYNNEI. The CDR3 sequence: CASSDDRGVF. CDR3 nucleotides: TGTGCCAGCAGTGATGACAGGGGCGTCTTC.